A single sample gave rise to the 18 T cell receptor beta chains below, sequenced in a study of blood T cell repertoires in COVID-19. Sequencing was performed with immunoSEQ multiplex PCR; in TCRdb, only in-frame clones are kept and a portion is missing. The sample records about 400,000 clones, approximately 86% being singletons. Sample: peripheral blood. These receptors were collected from a woman aged 55-69 years with COVID-19, enrolled during active disease.

The V call is TRBV10-3, the J call TRBJ1-1; 8 bases match TRBD1. CDR1 ENHRY and CDR2 SYGVKD come from the germline V gene. CDR3 length: 13 amino acids. Trimming cost V 10 bases and J 4 bases; bases outside gene matches: 8. Here the CDR3 DNA reads TGTGCCACCTCGACAGGGGAAGGCACTGAAGCTTTCTTT. Translating it yields CATSTGEGTEAFF.

The chain is built from TRBV3-1 (or the pseudogene TRBV3-2) and TRBJ2-7, with D possibly matching TRBD1 (6 bases). With 8 bases removed from V and 4 bases from J, the gap between germline ends came to 15 bases. The CDR3 contains 13 residues. Germline-derived CDR1 and CDR2 are LGHDT and YNNKEL (reference sequence). The CDR3 loop is CASGQTGLYEQYF. In DNA, the CDR3 is TGTGCCAGCGGACAGACCGGGTTATACGAGCAGTACTTC.

The chain uses TRBV29-1 and TRBJ2-7, with 7 nucleotides matching TRBD1. Trimming at V came to 2 bases and at J to 2 bases, leaving 0 bases not matched to a gene. The CDR3 is 12 amino acids. From germline, CDR1 is SQVTM and CDR2 ANQGSEA. For the CDR3, the DNA is TGCAGCGTTGAACAGGGGGCCTACGAGCAGTACTTC. Its translation: CSVEQGAYEQYF.

The rearrangement uses TRBV6-1 and TRBJ1-2; D is possibly TRBD1 (6 bases). The ends were cut back, 1 base at V and 2 bases at J, with 14 bases in the middle. The CDR3 is made up of 16 amino acids. Germline CDR1 MNHNS, CDR2 SASEGT. The CDR3 region has the DNA TGTGCCAGCAGTGAAGGGCTGGGGAGGGGGAACTATGGCTACACCTTC. This translates into CASSEGLGRGNYGYTF.

The chain links TRBV7-2 to TRBJ2-1, with D maybe TRBD2 (6 bases). The CDR3 totals 15 residues. In germline, CDR1 is SGHTA, CDR2 FQGNSA. Trimming shortened V by 4 bases and J by 0 bases, and 10 bases separated the two germline ends. CDR3 in amino acids: CASSWGGASYNEQFF. CDR3 nucleotide sequence: TGTGCCAGCAGCTGGGGCGGGGCCTCCTACAATGAGCAGTTCTTC.

The chain links TRBV3-1 (or the pseudogene TRBV3-2) to TRBJ1-5; no clear D. The ends were cut back, 3 bases at V and 5 bases at J, with 17 bases in the middle. The CDR3 has 16 residues. Germline CDR1 and CDR2: LGHDT and YNNKEL (reference sequence). The CDR3 sequence: CASSQVPSLGDQPQHF. CDR3 DNA: TGTGCCAGCAGCCAGGTGCCCTCACTAGGCGATCAGCCCCAGCATTTT.

This chain links TRBV14 with TRBJ1-2; TRBD1 agrees at 7 bases. The CDR3 has 16 amino acids. The trim removed 4 bases at V and 4 bases at J, leaving 12 bases unmatched. CDR1 SGHDN and CDR2 FVKESK come from the germline V gene. The CDR3 loop is CASSRGTALEFYGYTF. The CDR3 nucleotides are TGTGCCAGCAGCCGGGGGACAGCCTTAGAATTCTATGGCTACACCTTC.

The chain joins TRBV5-1 to TRBJ2-7; no definite D call. Germline V gene lookup returns CDR1 SGHRS and CDR2 YFSETQ. V was clipped by 2 bases and J by 3 bases, with 9 bases between them. This CDR3 spans 13 amino acids. CDR3 DNA: TGCGCCAGCAGCTTTTCCCCCCTCTACGAGCAGTACTTC. Translation gives CASSFSPLYEQYF. Variable domain in full (rest from reference TRBV5-1 and TRBJ2-7): KAGVTQTPRYLIKTRGQQVTLSCSPISGHRSVSWYQQTPGQGLQFLFEYFSETQRNKGNFPGRFSGRQFSNSRSEMNVSTLELGDSALYLCASSFSPLYEQYFGPGTRLTVT.

This sequence joins TRBV12-2 and TRBJ1-3; the listed D gene, TRBD1, was not tested against the DNA. TRBV12-2 is marked as a pseudogene. CDR3 length: 16 residues. The CDR3 protein is CASRLPGHRSGNTIYF. CDR3 DNA sequence: TGTGCAAGTCGCCTCCCGGGACACCGCTCTGGAAACACCATATATTTT.

This clone was observed once. V and J are TRBV10-3 and TRBJ2-2; D not certain. The CDR3 spans 13 residues. Germline loops: CDR1 ENHRY, CDR2 SYGVKD. Trimming cost V 6 bases and J 5 bases, with 10 bases left between them. Written as DNA, the CDR3 is TGTGCCATCAGGTTTGAGGAAACCGGGGAGCTGTTTTTT. Its protein product is CAIRFEETGELFF.

The rearrangement uses TRBV6-5 and TRBJ1-2; D not resolved. Between the trimmed V and J ends, which lost 6 bases and 2 bases, there was a span of 16 bases. The CDR3 is made up of 15 amino acids. Germline CDR1 is MNHEY and CDR2 is SVGAGI. The CDR3 region is CASSYHLRGNYGYTF. The CDR3 DNA reads as TGTGCCAGCAGCTACCATCTCCGTGGCAACTATGGCTACACCTTC.

This clone has only one observation. The V and J genes are TRBV10-1 and TRBJ1-1, with 9 bases matching TRBD1. V trimming: 7 bases; J trimming: 12 bases; junction bases outside the gene matches: 12. This CDR3 comprises 13 residues. CDR1 and CDR2 from the germline V gene are WNHNN and SYGVQD (reference sequence). DNA of the CDR3: TGCGCCAGCATTACGGACAGGGGCCTATCCTCTTTCTTT. Protein: CASITDRGLSSFF.

The chain has TRBV9 and TRBJ2-3, with 11 nucleotides matching TRBD2. CDR1 and CDR2 (germline): SGDLS, YYNGEE. The CDR3 extends over 15 amino acids. Trimming at V came to 4 bases and at J to 6 bases, leaving 7 bases not matched to a gene. The CDR3 reads CASSPLAGGRDTQYF. The CDR3 DNA sequence: TGTGCCAGCAGCCCCTTAGCGGGGGGGCGGGATACGCAGTATTTT.

The chain is built from TRBV10-2 and TRBJ2-7; D may be TRBD1 (5 bases). CDR1 is WSHSY, CDR2 SAAADI, per germline. V was trimmed by 4 bases and J by 0 bases, leaving 13 bases between them. CDR3 length: 15 amino acids. For the CDR3, the DNA is TGCGCCAGCAGTGGATGGGGCGTTCTCTCCTACGAGCAGTACTTC. This encodes CASSGWGVLSYEQYF.

The chain recombines TRBV30 with TRBJ1-2; 9 bases align to TRBD1. After removal of 2 bases from V and 6 bases from J, the junction contained 10 bases not matched to a gene. Germline loops: CDR1 GTSNPN, CDR2 SVGIG (reference sequence). CDR3 size: 15 residues. CDR3 amino acids: CAWSPPGQGRNGYTF. The CDR3, as DNA: TGTGCCTGGAGTCCTCCGGGACAGGGACGCAATGGCTACACCTTC.

This clone was picked up a small number of times. This sequence joins TRBV6-2 or TRBV6-3 and TRBJ1-5, with unresolved D. The CDR3 sequence is 15 residues long. CDR1 and CDR2 (germline): MNHEY, SVGEGT. V was shortened by 3 bases and J by 3 bases, with 12 bases between the two germline ends. The CDR3 is CASSYMGGLNQPQHF. Written as DNA, the CDR3 is TGTGCCAGCAGTTATATGGGAGGTCTCAATCAGCCCCAGCATTTT.

The rearrangement joins TRBV5-6 to TRBJ2-7; 9 bases are shared with TRBD2. CDR1 is SGHDT, CDR2 YYEEEE, per germline. CDR3 length equals 16 residues. The ends lost 4 bases at V and 0 bases at J; junction bases unmatched: 8. The CDR3 protein is CASSKPWTSASYEQYF. CDR3 DNA sequence: TGTGCCAGCAGCAAACCCTGGACTAGCGCCTCCTACGAGCAGTACTTC.

The CDR3 is CASSIRDFGLGTGTSSDYEQYF. The CDR3 region has the DNA TGTGCCAGTAGTATTAGAGATTTTGGTTTAGGGACAGGGACGAGTAGCGACTACGAGCAGTACTTC. The V call is TRBV19, the J call TRBJ2-7; 9 positions agree with TRBD1. This CDR3 region has 22 residues. From germline, CDR1 is LNHDA and CDR2 SQIVND (reference sequence). The trim removed 3 bases at V and 3 bases at J, leaving 27 bases unmatched. Full variable domain (remainder filled in from reference TRBV19 and TRBJ2-7): DGGITQSPKYLFRKEGQNVTLSCEQNLNHDAMYWYRQDPGQGLRLIYYSQIVNDFQKGDIAEGYSVSREKKESFPLTVTSAQKNPTAFYLCASSIRDFGLGTGTSSDYEQYFGPGTRLTVT.